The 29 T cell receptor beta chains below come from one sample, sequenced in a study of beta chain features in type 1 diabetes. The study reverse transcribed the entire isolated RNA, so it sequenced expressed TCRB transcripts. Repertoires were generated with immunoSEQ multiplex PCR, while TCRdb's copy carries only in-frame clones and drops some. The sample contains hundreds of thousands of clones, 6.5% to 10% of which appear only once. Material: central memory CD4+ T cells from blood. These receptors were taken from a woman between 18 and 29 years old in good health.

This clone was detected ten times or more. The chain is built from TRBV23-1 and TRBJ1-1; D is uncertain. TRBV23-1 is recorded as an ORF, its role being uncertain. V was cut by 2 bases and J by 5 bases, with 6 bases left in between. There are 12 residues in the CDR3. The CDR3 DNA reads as TGCGCCAGCAGTCAAGGGAGGACTGAAGCTTTCTTT. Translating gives CASSQGRTEAFF.

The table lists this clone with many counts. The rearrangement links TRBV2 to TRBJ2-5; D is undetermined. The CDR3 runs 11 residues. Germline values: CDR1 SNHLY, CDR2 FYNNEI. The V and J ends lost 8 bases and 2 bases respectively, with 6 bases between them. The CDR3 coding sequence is TGTGCCAGCGGGGATCAAGAGACCCAGTACTTC. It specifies CASGDQETQYF. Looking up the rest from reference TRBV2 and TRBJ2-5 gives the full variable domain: EPEVTQTPSHQVTQMGQEVILRCVPISNHLYFYWYRQILGQKVEFLVSFYNNEISEKSEIFDDQFSVERPDGSNFTLKIRSTKLEDSAMYFCASGDQETQYFGPGTRLLVL.

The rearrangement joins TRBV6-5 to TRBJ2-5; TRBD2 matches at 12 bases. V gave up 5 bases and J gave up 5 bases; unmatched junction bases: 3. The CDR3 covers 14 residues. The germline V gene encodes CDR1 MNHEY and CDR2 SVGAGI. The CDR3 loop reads CASSTTSGGETQYF. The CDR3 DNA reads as TGTGCCAGCAGTACGACTAGCGGGGGTGAGACCCAGTACTTC.

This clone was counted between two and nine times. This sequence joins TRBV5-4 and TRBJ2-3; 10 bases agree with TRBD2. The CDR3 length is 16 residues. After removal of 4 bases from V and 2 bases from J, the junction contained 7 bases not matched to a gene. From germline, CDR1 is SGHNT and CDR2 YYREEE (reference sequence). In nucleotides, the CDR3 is TGTGCCAGCAGCAAGCTAGCGGGAGATGTCACAGATACGCAGTATTTT. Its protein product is CASSKLAGDVTDTQYF.

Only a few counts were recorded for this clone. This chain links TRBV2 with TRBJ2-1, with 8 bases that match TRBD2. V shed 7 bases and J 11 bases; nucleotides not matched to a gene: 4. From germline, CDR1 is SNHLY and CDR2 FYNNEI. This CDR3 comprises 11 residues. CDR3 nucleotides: TGTGCCAGCATGCGGGAGGTGAAGCAGTTCTTC. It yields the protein CASMREVKQFF.

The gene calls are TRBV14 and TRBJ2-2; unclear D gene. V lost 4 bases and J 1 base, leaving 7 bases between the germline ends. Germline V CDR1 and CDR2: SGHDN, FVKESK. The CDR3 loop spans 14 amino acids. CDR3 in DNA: TGTGCCAGCAGCCGGGCAAGGAACACCGGGGAGCTGTTTTTT. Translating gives CASSRARNTGELFF. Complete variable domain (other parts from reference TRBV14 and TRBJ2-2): EAGVTQFPSHSVIEKGQTVTLRCDPISGHDNLYWYRRVMGKEIKFLLHFVKESKQDESGMPNNRFLAERTGGTYSTLKVQPAELEDSGVYFCASSRARNTGELFFGEGSRLTVL.

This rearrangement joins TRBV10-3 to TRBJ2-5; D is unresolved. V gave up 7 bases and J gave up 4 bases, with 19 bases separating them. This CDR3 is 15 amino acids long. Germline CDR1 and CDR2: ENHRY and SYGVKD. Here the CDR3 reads CAIKVTPESGETQYF. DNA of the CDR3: TGTGCCATCAAAGTGACGCCCGAATCTGGAGAGACCCAGTACTTC.

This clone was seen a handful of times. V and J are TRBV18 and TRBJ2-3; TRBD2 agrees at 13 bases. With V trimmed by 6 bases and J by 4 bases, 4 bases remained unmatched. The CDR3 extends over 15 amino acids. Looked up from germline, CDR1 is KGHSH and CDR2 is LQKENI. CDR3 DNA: TGTGCCAGCTCCGGAGGACTAGCGGGAGCAGATACGCAGTATTTT. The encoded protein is CASSGGLAGADTQYF.

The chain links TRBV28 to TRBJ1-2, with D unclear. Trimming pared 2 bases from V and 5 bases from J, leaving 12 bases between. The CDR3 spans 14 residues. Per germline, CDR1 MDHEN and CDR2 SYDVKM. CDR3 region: CASSLAPRKYGYTF. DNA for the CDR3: TGTGCCAGCAGTTTAGCCCCCAGAAAATATGGCTACACCTTC.

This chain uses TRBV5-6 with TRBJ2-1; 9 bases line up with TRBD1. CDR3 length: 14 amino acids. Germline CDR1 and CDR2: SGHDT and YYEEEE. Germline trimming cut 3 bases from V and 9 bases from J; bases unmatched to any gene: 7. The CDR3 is CASSWDRALVEQFF. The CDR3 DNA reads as TGTGCCAGCAGCTGGGACAGGGCCCTTGTTGAGCAGTTCTTC.

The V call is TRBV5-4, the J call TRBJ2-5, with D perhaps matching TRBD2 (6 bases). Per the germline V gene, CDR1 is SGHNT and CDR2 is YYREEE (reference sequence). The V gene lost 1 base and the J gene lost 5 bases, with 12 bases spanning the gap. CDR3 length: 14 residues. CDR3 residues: CASSLTGDEETQYF. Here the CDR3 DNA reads TGTGCCAGCAGCTTGACGGGAGACGAGGAGACCCAGTACTTC.

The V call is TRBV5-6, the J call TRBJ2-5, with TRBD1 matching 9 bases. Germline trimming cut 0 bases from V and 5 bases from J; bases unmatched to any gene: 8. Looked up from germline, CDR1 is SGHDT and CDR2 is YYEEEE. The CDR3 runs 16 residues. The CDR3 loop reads CASSLVQGATRETQYF. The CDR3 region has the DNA TGTGCCAGCAGCTTGGTACAGGGGGCTACGAGGGAGACCCAGTACTTC. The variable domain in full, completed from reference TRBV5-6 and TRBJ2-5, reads DAGVTQSPTHLIKTRGQQVTLRCSPKSGHDTVSWYQQALGQGPQFIFQYYEEEERQRGNFPDRFSGHQFPNYSSELNVNALLLGDSALYLCASSLVQGATRETQYFGPGTRLLVL.

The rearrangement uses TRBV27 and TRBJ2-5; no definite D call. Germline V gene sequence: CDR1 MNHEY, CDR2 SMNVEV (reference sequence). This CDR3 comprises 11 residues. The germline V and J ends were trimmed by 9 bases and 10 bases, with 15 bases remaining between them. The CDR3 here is CASTSGGDQYF. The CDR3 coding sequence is TGTGCCAGTACCTCAGGTGGGGACCAGTACTTC.

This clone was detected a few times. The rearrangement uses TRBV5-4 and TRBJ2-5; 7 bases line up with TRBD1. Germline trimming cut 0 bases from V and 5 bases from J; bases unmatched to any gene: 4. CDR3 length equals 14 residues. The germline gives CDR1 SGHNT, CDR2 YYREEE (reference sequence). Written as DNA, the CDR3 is TGTGCCAGCAGCTTGGGACAGGGAATGGAGACCCAGTACTTC. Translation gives CASSLGQGMETQYF.

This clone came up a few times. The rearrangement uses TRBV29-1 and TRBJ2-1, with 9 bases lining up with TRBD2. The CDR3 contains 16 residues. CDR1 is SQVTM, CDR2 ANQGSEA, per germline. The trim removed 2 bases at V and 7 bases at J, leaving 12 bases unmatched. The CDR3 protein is CSVEQSSGMGINEQFF. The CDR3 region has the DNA TGCAGCGTTGAACAATCTAGCGGGATGGGTATTAATGAGCAGTTCTTC.

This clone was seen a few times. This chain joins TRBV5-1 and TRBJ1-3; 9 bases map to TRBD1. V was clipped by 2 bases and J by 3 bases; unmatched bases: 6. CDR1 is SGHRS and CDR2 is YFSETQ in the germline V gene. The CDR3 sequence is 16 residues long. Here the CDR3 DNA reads TGCGCCAGCAGCTTCTCCGGGACAGGGCTTGGAAACACCATATATTTT. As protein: CASSFSGTGLGNTIYF.

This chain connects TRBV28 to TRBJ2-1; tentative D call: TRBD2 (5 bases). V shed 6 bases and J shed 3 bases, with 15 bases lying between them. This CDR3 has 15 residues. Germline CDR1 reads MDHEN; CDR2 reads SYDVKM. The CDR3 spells CASSLPEGYYNEQFF. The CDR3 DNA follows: TGTGCCAGCAGCCTACCCGAGGGATACTACAATGAGCAGTTCTTC.

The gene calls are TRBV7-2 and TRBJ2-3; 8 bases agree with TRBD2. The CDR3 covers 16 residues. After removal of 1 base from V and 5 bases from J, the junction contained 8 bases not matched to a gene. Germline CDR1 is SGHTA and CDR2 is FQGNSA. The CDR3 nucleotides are TGTGCCAGCAGCTTAGATGCTAGCGGGTGGGGAGATACGCAGTATTTT. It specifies CASSLDASGWGDTQYF.

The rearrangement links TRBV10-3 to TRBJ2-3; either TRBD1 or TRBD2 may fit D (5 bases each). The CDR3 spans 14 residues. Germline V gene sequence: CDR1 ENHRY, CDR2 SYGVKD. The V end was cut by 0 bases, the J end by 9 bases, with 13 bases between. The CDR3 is CAISESEGLKTQYF. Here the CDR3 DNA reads TGTGCCATCAGTGAGTCTGAGGGGCTCAAAACGCAGTATTTT.

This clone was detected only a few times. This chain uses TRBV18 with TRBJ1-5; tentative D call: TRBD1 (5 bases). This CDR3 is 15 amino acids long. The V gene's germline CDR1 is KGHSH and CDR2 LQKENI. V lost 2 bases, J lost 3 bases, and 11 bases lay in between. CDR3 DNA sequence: TGTGCCAGCTCACCAGCCCCAGGGAACAATCAGCCCCAGCATTTT. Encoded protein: CASSPAPGNNQPQHF.

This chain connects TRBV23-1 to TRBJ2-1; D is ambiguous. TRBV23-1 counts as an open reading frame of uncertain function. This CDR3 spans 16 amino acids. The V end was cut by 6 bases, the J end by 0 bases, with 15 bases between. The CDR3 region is CASRPFGSSSYNEQFF. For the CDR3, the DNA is TGCGCCAGCAGACCCTTCGGCTCCAGCTCCTACAATGAGCAGTTCTTC.

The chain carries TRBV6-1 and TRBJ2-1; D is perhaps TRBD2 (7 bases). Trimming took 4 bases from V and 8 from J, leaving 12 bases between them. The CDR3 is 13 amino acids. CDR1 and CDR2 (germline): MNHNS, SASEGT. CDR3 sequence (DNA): TGTGCCAGCAGTGGGACAGCGGGGCATGAGCAGTTCTTC. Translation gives CASSGTAGHEQFF.

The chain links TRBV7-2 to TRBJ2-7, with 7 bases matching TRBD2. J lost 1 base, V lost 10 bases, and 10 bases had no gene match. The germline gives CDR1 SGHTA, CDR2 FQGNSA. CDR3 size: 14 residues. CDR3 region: CATKSSGGSYEQYF. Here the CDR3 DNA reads TGTGCCACCAAGAGCTCGGGGGGATCCTACGAGCAGTACTTC.

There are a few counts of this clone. The CDR3: CASSLGTSGGQETQYF. The CDR3 nucleotides are TGTGCCAGCAGCCTCGGGACTAGCGGGGGCCAAGAGACCCAGTACTTC. The rearrangement joins TRBV11-2 to TRBJ2-5; 14 nucleotides agree with TRBD2. This CDR3 has 16 amino acids. V was clipped by 5 bases and J by 1 base; unmatched bases: 3. CDR1 is SGHAT and CDR2 is FQNNGV in the germline V gene.

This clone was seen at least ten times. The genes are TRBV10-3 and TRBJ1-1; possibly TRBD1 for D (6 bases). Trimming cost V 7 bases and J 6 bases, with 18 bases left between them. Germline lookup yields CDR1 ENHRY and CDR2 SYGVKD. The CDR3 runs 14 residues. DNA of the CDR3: TGTGCCATCAATTCCGGGGGGCTGGGCTCTGAAGCTTTCTTT. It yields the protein CAINSGGLGSEAFF.

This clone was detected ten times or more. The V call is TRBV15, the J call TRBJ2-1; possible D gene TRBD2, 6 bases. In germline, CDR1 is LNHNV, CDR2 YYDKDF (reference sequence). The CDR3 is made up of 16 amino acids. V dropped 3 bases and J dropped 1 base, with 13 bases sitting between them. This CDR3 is CATSSALAKSYNEQFF. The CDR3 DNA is TGTGCCACCAGCAGCGCCCTAGCGAAATCCTACAATGAGCAGTTCTTC.

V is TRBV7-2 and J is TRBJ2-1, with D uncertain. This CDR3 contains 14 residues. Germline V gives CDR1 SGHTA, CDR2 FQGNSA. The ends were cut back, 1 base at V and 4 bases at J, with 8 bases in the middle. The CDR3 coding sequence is TGTGCCAGCAGCTTAGTTCCCAAATACAATGAGCAGTTCTTC. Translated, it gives CASSLVPKYNEQFF.

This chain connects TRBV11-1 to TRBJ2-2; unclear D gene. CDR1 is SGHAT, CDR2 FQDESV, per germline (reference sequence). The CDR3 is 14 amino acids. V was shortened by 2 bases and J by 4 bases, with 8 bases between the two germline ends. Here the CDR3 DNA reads TGTGCCAGCAGCTTATCCAGGAGCACCGGGGAGCTGTTTTTT. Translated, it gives CASSLSRSTGELFF.

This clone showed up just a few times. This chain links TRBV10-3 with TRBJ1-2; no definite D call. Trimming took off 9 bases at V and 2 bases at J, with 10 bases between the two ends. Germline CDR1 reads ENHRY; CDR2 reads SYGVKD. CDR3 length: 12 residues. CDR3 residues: CAMGGNNYGYTF. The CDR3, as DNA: TGTGCCATGGGAGGGAACAACTATGGCTACACCTTC.